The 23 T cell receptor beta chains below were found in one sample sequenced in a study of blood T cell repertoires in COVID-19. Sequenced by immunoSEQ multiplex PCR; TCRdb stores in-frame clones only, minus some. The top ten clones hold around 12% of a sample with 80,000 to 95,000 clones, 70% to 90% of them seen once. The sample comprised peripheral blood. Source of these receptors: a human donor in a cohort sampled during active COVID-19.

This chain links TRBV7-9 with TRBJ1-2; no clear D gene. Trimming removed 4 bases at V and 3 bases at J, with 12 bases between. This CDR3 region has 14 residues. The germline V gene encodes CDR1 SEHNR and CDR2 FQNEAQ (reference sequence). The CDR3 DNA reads TGTGCCAGCAGCTATGGAGGCGGGGACTATGGCTACACCTTC. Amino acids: CASSYGGGDYGYTF.

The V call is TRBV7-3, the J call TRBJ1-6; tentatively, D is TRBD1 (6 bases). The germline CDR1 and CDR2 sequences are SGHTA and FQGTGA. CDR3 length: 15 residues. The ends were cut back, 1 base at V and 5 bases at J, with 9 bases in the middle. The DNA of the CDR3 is TGTGCCAGCAGCTTAAACCCAGGGGATAATTCACCCCTCCACTTT. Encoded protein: CASSLNPGDNSPLHF.

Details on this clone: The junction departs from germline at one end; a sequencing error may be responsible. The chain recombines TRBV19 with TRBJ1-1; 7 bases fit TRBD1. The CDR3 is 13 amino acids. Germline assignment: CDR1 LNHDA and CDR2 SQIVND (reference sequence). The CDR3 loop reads CASSLDRDTEAFF. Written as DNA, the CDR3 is TGTGCCAGTAGTCTAGACAGGGACACTGAAGCTTTCTTT.

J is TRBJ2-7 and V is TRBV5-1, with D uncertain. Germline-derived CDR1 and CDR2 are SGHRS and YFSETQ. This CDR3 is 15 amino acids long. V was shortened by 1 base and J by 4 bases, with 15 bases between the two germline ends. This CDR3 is CASSLSGEAIYEQYF. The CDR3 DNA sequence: TGCGCCAGCAGCTTGTCCGGAGAGGCAATTTACGAGCAGTACTTC. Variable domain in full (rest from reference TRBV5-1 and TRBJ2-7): KAGVTQTPRYLIKTRGQQVTLSCSPISGHRSVSWYQQTPGQGLQFLFEYFSETQRNKGNFPGRFSGRQFSNSRSEMNVSTLELGDSALYLCASSLSGEAIYEQYFGPGTRLTVT.

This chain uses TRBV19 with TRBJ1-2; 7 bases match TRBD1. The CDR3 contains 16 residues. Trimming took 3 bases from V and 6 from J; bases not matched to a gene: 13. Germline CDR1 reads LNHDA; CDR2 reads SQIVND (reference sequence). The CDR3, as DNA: TGTGCCAGTAGTATGACCTCGGAGCGCAGGGGGGATGGCTACACCTTC. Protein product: CASSMTSERRGDGYTF.

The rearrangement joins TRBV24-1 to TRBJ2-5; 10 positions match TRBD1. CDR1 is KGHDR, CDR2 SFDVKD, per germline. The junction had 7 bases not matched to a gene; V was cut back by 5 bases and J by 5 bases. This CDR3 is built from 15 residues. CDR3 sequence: CATSARQGAAETQYF. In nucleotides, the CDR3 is TGTGCCACCAGTGCTAGACAGGGGGCGGCGGAGACCCAGTACTTC.

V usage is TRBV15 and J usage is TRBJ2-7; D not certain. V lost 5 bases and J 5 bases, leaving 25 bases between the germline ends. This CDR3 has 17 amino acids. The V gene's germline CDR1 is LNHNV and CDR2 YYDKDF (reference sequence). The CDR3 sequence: CATSLRISSPMVHEQYF. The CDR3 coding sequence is TGTGCCACCAGCCTAAGAATTTCCTCTCCTATGGTCCACGAGCAGTACTTC.

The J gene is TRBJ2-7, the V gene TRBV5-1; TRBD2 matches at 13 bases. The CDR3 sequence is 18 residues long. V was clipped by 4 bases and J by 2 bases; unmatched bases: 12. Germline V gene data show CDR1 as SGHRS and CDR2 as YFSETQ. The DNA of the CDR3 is TGCGCCAGCAGCCTAACTAGCGGGAGGGCCTTAAGAACCTACGAGCAGTACTTC. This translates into CASSLTSGRALRTYEQYF.

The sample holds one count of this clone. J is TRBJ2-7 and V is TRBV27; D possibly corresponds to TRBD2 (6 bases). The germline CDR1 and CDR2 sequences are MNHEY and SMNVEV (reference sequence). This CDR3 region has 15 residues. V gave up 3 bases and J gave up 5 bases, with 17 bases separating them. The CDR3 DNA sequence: TGTGCCAGCAGTTTGAGTCGGGAGCGAGGAAACGAGCAGTACTTC. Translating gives CASSLSRERGNEQYF.

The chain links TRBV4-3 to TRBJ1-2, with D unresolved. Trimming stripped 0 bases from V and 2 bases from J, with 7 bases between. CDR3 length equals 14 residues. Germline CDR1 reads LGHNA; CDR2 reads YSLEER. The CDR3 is CASSQDRVNYGYTF. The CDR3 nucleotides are TGCGCCAGCAGCCAAGATCGGGTAAACTATGGCTACACCTTC.

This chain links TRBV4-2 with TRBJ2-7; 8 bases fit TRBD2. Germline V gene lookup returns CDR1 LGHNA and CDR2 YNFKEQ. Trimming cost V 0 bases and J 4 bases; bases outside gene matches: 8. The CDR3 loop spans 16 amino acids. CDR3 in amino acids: CASSQDPGTSAYEQYF. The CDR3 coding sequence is TGTGCCAGCAGCCAAGATCCCGGGACTAGTGCATACGAGCAGTACTTC.

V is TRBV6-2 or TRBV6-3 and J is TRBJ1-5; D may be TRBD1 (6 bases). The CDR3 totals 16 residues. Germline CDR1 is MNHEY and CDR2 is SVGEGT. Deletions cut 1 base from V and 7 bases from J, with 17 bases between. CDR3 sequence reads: CASSYFDQGWGQPQHF. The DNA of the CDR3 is TGTGCCAGCAGTTACTTTGATCAGGGGTGGGGGCAGCCCCAGCATTTT.

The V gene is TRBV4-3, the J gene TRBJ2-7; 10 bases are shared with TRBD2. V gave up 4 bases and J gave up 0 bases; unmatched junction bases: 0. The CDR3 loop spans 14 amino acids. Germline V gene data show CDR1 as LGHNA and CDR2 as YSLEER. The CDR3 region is CASSPSGSSYEQYF. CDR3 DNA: TGCGCCAGCAGCCCTAGCGGGAGCTCCTACGAGCAGTACTTC.

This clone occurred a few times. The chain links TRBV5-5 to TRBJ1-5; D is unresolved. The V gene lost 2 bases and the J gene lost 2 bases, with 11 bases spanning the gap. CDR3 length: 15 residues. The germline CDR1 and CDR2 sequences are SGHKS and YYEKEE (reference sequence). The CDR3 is CASSFGLRGNQPQHF. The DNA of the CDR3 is TGTGCCAGCAGCTTTGGTTTGAGGGGCAATCAGCCCCAGCATTTT. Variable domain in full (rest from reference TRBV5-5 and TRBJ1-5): DAGVTQSPTHLIKTRGQQVTLRCSPISGHKSVSWYQQVLGQGPQFIFQYYEKEERGRGNFPDRFSARQFPNYSSELNVNALLLGDSALYLCASSFGLRGNQPQHFGDGTRLSIL.

Here the CDR3 reads CASSLGTSGYNEQFF. The CDR3 DNA sequence: TGTGCCAGCAGCTTAGGGACTAGCGGCTACAATGAGCAGTTCTTC. J is TRBJ2-1 and V is TRBV7-8; TRBD2 matches 10 bases. With V trimmed by 1 base and J by 3 bases, 0 bases remained unmatched. The CDR3 length is 15 residues. CDR1 and CDR2 (germline): SGHVS, FQNEAQ.

The CDR3 loop reads CASSIHRENPNYGYTF. The DNA for the CDR3 is TGTGCCAGCAGCATTCACAGGGAAAATCCTAACTATGGCTACACCTTC. V and J are TRBV9 and TRBJ1-2, with D possibly matching TRBD1 (6 bases). The CDR3 consists of 16 residues. Trimming pared 4 bases from V and 0 bases from J, leaving 16 bases between. Germline V gene sequence: CDR1 SGDLS, CDR2 YYNGEE.

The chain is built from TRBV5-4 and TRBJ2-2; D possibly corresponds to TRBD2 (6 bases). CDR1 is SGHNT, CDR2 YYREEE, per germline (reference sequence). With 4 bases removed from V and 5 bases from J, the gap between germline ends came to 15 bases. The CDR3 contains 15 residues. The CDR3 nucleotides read TGTGCCAGCAGCATCTCCGGGAGTGGTACCGGGGAGCTGTTTTTT. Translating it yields CASSISGSGTGELFF.

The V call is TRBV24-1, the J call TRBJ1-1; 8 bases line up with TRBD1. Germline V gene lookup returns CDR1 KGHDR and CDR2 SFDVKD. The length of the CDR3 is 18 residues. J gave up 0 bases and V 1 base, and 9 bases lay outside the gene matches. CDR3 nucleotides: TGTGCCACCAGTGATTTTACAGGGGGGTTCCCCGTGAACACTGAAGCTTTCTTT. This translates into CATSDFTGGFPVNTEAFF.

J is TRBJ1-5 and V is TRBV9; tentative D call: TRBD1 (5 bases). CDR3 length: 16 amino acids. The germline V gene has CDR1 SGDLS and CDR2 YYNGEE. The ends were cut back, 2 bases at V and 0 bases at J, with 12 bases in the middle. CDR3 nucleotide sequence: TGTGCCAGCAGCGTCGGAGGGACCGATAGCAATCAGCCCCAGCATTTT. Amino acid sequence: CASSVGGTDSNQPQHF.

CDR3: CASSLAVAGDPDTQYF. The DNA for the CDR3 is TGTGCCAGCAGCTTAGCAGTAGCGGGGGACCCAGATACGCAGTATTTT. The rearrangement joins TRBV7-2 to TRBJ2-3, with 9 bases fitting TRBD2. The trim removed 0 bases at V and 4 bases at J, leaving 5 bases unmatched. CDR1 is SGHTA, CDR2 FQGNSA, per germline. The CDR3 consists of 16 residues.

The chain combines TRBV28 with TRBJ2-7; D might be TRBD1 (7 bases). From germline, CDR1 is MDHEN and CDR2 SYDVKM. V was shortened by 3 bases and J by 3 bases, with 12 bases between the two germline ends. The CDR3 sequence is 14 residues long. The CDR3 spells CASSLEGDSYEQYF. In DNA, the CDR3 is TGTGCCAGCAGTTTGGAGGGGGACAGCTACGAGCAGTACTTC.

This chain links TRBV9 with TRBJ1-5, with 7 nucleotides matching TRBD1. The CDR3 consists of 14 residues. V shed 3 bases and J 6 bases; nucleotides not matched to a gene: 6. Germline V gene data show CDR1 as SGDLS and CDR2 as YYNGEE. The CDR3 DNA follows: TGTGCCAGCAGCGCCGGGACAGTTAGTCAGCCCCAGCATTTT. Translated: CASSAGTVSQPQHF.

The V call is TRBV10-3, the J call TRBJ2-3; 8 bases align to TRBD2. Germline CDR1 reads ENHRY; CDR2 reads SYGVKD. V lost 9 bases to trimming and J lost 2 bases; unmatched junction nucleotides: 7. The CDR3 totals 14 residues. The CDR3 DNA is TGTGCCATGTCAGCGGGGGCCCCCACAGATACGCAGTATTTT. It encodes CAMSAGAPTDTQYF.